The 29 T cell receptor beta chains reported below all come from one sample, sequenced in a study of T cell responses to AZD1222 COVID-19 vaccine. The protocol was immunoSEQ multiplex PCR, while the TCRdb copy is restricted to in-frame clones and leaves out a portion. The sample shows around 150,000 clones, approximately 92% of them seen only once. The source material was peripheral blood, sampled 28 days after the second AZD1222 dose. The receptors derive from an adult who received the AZD1222 COVID-19 vaccine.

This clone was detected only once. The chain employs TRBV28 and TRBJ1-2, with D perhaps TRBD1 (5 bases). CDR3 length: 11 residues. The germline V and J ends were trimmed by 3 bases and 7 bases, with 6 bases remaining between them. Germline V gene sequence: CDR1 MDHEN, CDR2 SYDVKM. The CDR3 here is CASSLGGGYTF. Written as DNA, the CDR3 is TGTGCCAGCAGTTTGGGGGGTGGCTACACCTTC.

The V call is TRBV19, the J call TRBJ1-1; TRBD1 might be the D (5 bases). V lost 8 bases and J 1 base, leaving 14 bases between the germline ends. CDR3 size: 14 residues. CDR1 is LNHDA, CDR2 SQIVND, per germline (reference sequence). The CDR3 sequence is CASAPRGSNTEAFF. The CDR3 DNA sequence: TGTGCCAGTGCGCCCCGGGGCTCGAACACTGAAGCTTTCTTT.

In DNA form, the CDR3 reads TGCGCCAGCAGTTACGACAGACATACGCAGTATTTT. Amino acid sequence: CASSYDRHTQYF. This chain connects TRBV10-1 to TRBJ2-3, with D possibly matching TRBD1 (5 bases). V was pared by 5 bases and J by 7 bases, with 10 bases between. CDR3 length: 12 residues. Germline V gene lookup returns CDR1 WNHNN and CDR2 SYGVQD (reference sequence).

The chain carries TRBV27 and TRBJ1-1; maybe TRBD1 (5 bases). Germline CDR1 reads MNHEY; CDR2 reads SMNVEV (reference sequence). V was cut by 6 bases and J by 0 bases, with 14 bases left in between. The CDR3 has 15 amino acids. The chain's CDR3 is CASSRDGYMNTEAFF. The DNA of the CDR3 is TGTGCCAGCAGCCGGGACGGCTACATGAACACTGAAGCTTTCTTT.

Note on this clone: This specimen includes other DNA sequences encoding the same CDR3. The V gene is TRBV5-4, the J gene TRBJ1-2; D gene unclear. Per the germline V gene, CDR1 is SGHNT and CDR2 is YYREEE (reference sequence). This CDR3 comprises 15 residues. Trimming took 0 bases from V and 2 from J, leaving 11 bases between them. CDR3 protein: CASSLVTGFNYGYTF. Written as DNA, the CDR3 is TGTGCCAGCAGCTTGGTTACGGGTTTCAACTATGGCTACACCTTC.

The chain uses TRBV28 and TRBJ2-2; D gene uncertain. The CDR3 sequence is 15 residues long. Germline CDR1 MDHEN, CDR2 SYDVKM. The V and J ends lost 4 bases and 2 bases respectively, with 11 bases between them. The CDR3 DNA reads TGTGCCAGCAGTTCCCAAGAGGAAAACACCGGGGAGCTGTTTTTT. Translation: CASSSQEENTGELFF.

This sequence joins TRBV19 and TRBJ1-2, with 12 bases fitting TRBD1. The CDR3 contains 16 residues. V lost 6 bases and J lost 8; bases outside the gene matches: 13. Germline V gene sequence: CDR1 LNHDA, CDR2 SQIVND (reference sequence). The CDR3 DNA sequence: TGTGCCAGTAGCAGGGACAGGGGGCGCGATTTTGGCGGCTACACCTTC. This encodes CASSRDRGRDFGGYTF.

The table lists this clone with a few counts. The V gene is TRBV11-2, the J gene TRBJ1-1; 9 bases fit TRBD1. This CDR3 contains 14 residues. CDR1 SGHAT and CDR2 FQNNGV come from the germline V gene. V lost 5 bases to trimming and J lost 5 bases; unmatched junction nucleotides: 6. The CDR3: CASSLTGGNTEAFF. The CDR3 nucleotides are TGTGCCAGCAGCCTAACAGGGGGCAATACTGAAGCTTTCTTT.

The genes are TRBV5-4 and TRBJ1-1; 7 nucleotides match TRBD1. The germline V gene encodes CDR1 SGHNT and CDR2 YYREEE (reference sequence). The CDR3 extends over 15 amino acids. V was pared by 4 bases and J by 0 bases, with 6 bases of the junction left unmatched. CDR3 residues: CASSTGAGMNTEAFF. The CDR3 DNA sequence: TGTGCCAGCAGCACAGGGGCAGGCATGAACACTGAAGCTTTCTTT.

The rearrangement joins TRBV28 to TRBJ1-5; 8 bases are shared with TRBD1. This CDR3 has 16 amino acids. From germline, CDR1 is MDHEN and CDR2 SYDVKM. The trim removed 7 bases at V and 1 base at J, leaving 9 bases unmatched. CDR3 amino acids: CASNSPGQASNQPQHF. DNA for the CDR3: TGTGCCAGCAACTCCCCGGGACAGGCAAGCAATCAGCCCCAGCATTTT.

The rearrangement uses TRBV5-1 and TRBJ1-1; 8 nucleotides agree with TRBD1. Trimming removed 4 bases from V and 3 bases from J; junction bases left unmatched: 2. The CDR3 loop spans 13 amino acids. The germline CDR1 and CDR2 sequences are SGHRS and YFSETQ. The CDR3 bases are TGCGCCAGCAGCGCGGGACAGGACACTGAAGCTTTCTTT. Amino acids: CASSAGQDTEAFF.

The chain links TRBV16 to TRBJ1-6; possibly TRBD1 for D (6 bases). Germline CDR1 and CDR2: KGHSY and FQNENV. The CDR3 covers 13 residues. Trimming took off 2 bases at V and 16 bases at J, with 15 bases between the two ends. The CDR3 here is CASSQGLGTSLHF. CDR3 bases: TGTGCCAGCAGCCAAGGTCTCGGGACAAGTCTCCACTTT.

This chain uses TRBV5-4 with TRBJ2-2, with 7 nucleotides matching TRBD2. After removal of 6 bases from V and 2 bases from J, the junction contained 16 bases not matched to a gene. In germline, CDR1 is SGHNT, CDR2 YYREEE (reference sequence). This CDR3 has 18 amino acids. CDR3 loop: CASTLGGPAGVNTGELFF. As DNA, the CDR3 is TGTGCCAGCACCCTCGGGGGTCCGGCGGGAGTCAACACCGGGGAGCTGTTTTTT.

The J gene is TRBJ1-2, the V gene TRBV4-3; D might be TRBD1 (6 bases). Trimming pared 0 bases from V and 1 base from J, leaving 18 bases between. The CDR3 covers 18 residues. The V gene's germline CDR1 is LGHNA and CDR2 YSLEER. CDR3 nucleotides: TGCGCCAGCAGCCAAGAAAAGGCAGGGGAAGGGGGTAACTATGGCTACACCTTC. The encoded protein is CASSQEKAGEGGNYGYTF.

The rearrangement links TRBV24-1 to TRBJ1-1; D unclear. Deletions cut 5 bases from V and 4 bases from J, with 10 bases between. Germline assignment: CDR1 KGHDR and CDR2 SFDVKD. The CDR3 runs to 13 residues. CDR3 nucleotides: TGTGCCACCAGTGCTGGTGTGAGCACTGAAGCTTTCTTT. It codes for CATSAGVSTEAFF.

The J gene is TRBJ2-7, the V gene TRBV2; 11 bases agree with TRBD2. J was trimmed by 0 bases and V by 7 bases; bases with no gene match: 2. Germline loops: CDR1 SNHLY, CDR2 FYNNEI. The CDR3 covers 14 residues. CDR3 region: CASKTSGSSYEQYF. The CDR3 DNA is TGTGCCAGCAAAACTAGCGGGAGCTCCTACGAGCAGTACTTC.

The genes are TRBV7-3 and TRBJ2-7, with D possibly being TRBD1 (6 bases). The V end lost 2 bases, the J end lost 0 bases, and 14 bases lay between the germline ends. This CDR3 comprises 16 residues. Germline-derived CDR1 and CDR2 are SGHTA and FQGTGA. The CDR3 reads CASSLSGGGNSYEQYF. The CDR3 nucleotides read TGTGCCAGCAGCTTATCTGGGGGCGGAAACTCCTACGAGCAGTACTTC.

This clone came up once. The rearrangement uses TRBV9 and TRBJ2-2; D possibly corresponds to TRBD2 (6 bases). V gave up 0 bases and J gave up 5 bases, with 11 bases separating them. The CDR3 runs to 15 residues. In germline, CDR1 is SGDLS, CDR2 YYNGEE. DNA of the CDR3: TGTGCCAGCAGCGTAGGTGGGGGAGGAACCGGGGAGCTGTTTTTT. Its protein product is CASSVGGGGTGELFF.

The J gene is TRBJ1-4, the V gene TRBV7-2, with D perhaps TRBD1 (5 bases). Germline V gene sequence: CDR1 SGHTA, CDR2 FQGNSA. V was clipped by 1 base and J by 8 bases, with 17 bases between them. The CDR3 has 16 residues. This CDR3 is CASSLDPGLAPEKLFF. CDR3 DNA sequence: TGTGCCAGCAGCTTAGACCCGGGGCTTGCTCCCGAAAAACTGTTTTTT.

V usage is TRBV11-1 and J usage is TRBJ2-7; D is unresolved. Trimming cost V 5 bases and J 0 bases, with 14 bases left between them. The germline V gene encodes CDR1 SGHAT and CDR2 FQDESV (reference sequence). This CDR3 spans 15 amino acids. The CDR3, as DNA: TGTGCCAGCAGCGACCTCCTAGGGTACTCCTACGAGCAGTACTTC. It specifies CASSDLLGYSYEQYF.

This clone was counted once. V usage is TRBV15 and J usage is TRBJ2-7; 7 bases are shared with TRBD2. This CDR3 contains 16 residues. Losses at the gene ends were 0 bases for V and 2 bases for J; bases not matched to a gene: 7. Germline lookup yields CDR1 LNHNV and CDR2 YYDKDF (reference sequence). In DNA, the CDR3 is TGTGCCACCAGCAGAGATCGGGCTAGCGGAACCTACGAGCAGTACTTC. Amino acid sequence: CATSRDRASGTYEQYF.

This clone has only one observation. The V and J genes are TRBV24-1 and TRBJ2-1; D remains unclear. Germline lookup yields CDR1 KGHDR and CDR2 SFDVKD. This CDR3 contains 10 residues. V was trimmed by 9 bases and J by 9 bases, leaving 8 bases between them. The CDR3 DNA reads TGTGCCACCGTCTGCGGTGAGCAGTTCTTC. It specifies CATVCGEQFF.

The rearrangement joins TRBV30 to TRBJ2-2; 9 nucleotides align to TRBD1. V lost 5 bases, J lost 3 bases, and 13 bases stayed unmatched. CDR3 length equals 17 residues. The germline gives CDR1 GTSNPN, CDR2 SVGIG (reference sequence). CDR3 DNA: TGTGCCTGGTTCCCCCCACAGGGGGCAACGGACACCGGGGAGCTGTTTTTT. Amino acid sequence: CAWFPPQGATDTGELFF.

A remark on this clone: The junction departs from germline at one end; a sequencing error may be responsible. The V gene is TRBV3-1 (or the pseudogene TRBV3-2), the J gene TRBJ2-1, with 10 nucleotides matching TRBD2. Germline CDR1 LGHDT, CDR2 YNNKEL (reference sequence). The CDR3 sequence is 17 residues long. The CDR3 is CASSQEGASGRANEQLF. CDR3 bases: TGTGCCAGCAGCCAAGAGGGGGCCAGCGGGAGGGCAAATGAGCAGCTCTTC.

The rearrangement links TRBV3-1 (or the pseudogene TRBV3-2) to TRBJ2-1, with D possibly matching TRBD1 (5 bases). The germline V gene encodes CDR1 LGHDT and CDR2 YNNKEL (reference sequence). The CDR3 length is 13 residues. V was pared by 4 bases and J by 10 bases, with 14 bases between. The CDR3 DNA sequence: TGTGCCAGCAGCCCGGACATCAGAAAAGAGCAGTTCTTC. Amino acid sequence: CASSPDIRKEQFF.

This clone has only a few counts. The V and J genes are TRBV7-9 and TRBJ1-4; D is unresolved. Germline V gene lookup returns CDR1 SEHNR and CDR2 FQNEAQ (reference sequence). The CDR3 is 13 amino acids. The V end lost 1 base, the J end lost 7 bases, and 7 bases lay between the germline ends. The CDR3 DNA sequence: TGTGCCAGCAGCTTAGGTCCTAGTGAAAAACTGTTTTTT. Translation gives CASSLGPSEKLFF. The variable domain in full, with the rest retrieved from reference TRBV7-9 and TRBJ1-4, is DTGVSQNPRHKITKRGQNVTFRCDPISEHNRLYWYRQTLGQGPEFLTYFQNEAQLEKSRLLSDRFSAERPKGSFSTLEIQRTEQGDSAMYLCASSLGPSEKLFFGSGTQLSVL.

V gene TRBV24-1 combines with J gene TRBJ2-3; D may match TRBD1 or TRBD2 (5 bases each). This CDR3 has 16 amino acids. V was cut by 0 bases and J by 2 bases, with 11 bases left in between. Germline CDR1 KGHDR, CDR2 SFDVKD. As DNA, the CDR3 is TGTGCCACCAGTGATTTGGGGCAGGGACCCACAGATACGCAGTATTTT. This sequence encodes CATSDLGQGPTDTQYF.

The chain combines TRBV29-1 with TRBJ1-2; no definite D call. The CDR3 is made up of 13 amino acids. V was pared by 2 bases and J by 5 bases, with 12 bases between. CDR1 is SQVTM and CDR2 is ANQGSEA in the germline V gene. CDR3: CSVETLIGYGYTF. In DNA, the CDR3 is TGCAGCGTTGAAACCCTAATAGGTTATGGCTACACCTTC.

The V call is TRBV3-1 (or the pseudogene TRBV3-2), the J call TRBJ2-7; 9 bases fit TRBD1. With 2 bases clipped from V and 7 bases from J, the junction kept 9 bases outside the gene matches. CDR3 length: 15 amino acids. The germline gives CDR1 LGHDT, CDR2 YNNKEL (reference sequence). The CDR3 region has the DNA TGTGCCAGCAGCCAACTAAGGACAGGGGTGCGGGAGCAGTACTTC. Amino acid sequence: CASSQLRTGVREQYF.